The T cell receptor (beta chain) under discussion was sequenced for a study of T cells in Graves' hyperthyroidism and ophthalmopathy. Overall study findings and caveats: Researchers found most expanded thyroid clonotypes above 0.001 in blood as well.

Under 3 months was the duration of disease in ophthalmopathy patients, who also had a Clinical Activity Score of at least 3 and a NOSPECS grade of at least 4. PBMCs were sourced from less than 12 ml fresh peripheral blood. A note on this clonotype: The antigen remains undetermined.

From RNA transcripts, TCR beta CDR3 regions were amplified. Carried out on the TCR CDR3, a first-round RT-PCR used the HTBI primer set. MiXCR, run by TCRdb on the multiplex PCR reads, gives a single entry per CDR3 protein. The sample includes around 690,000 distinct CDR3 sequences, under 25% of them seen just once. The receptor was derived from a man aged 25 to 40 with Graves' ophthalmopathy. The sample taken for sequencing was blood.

CDR3 region: CASSVLGDTQYF. The CDR3 DNA follows: TGTGCCAGCAGTGTCCTAGGAGATACGCAGTATTTT. This sequence joins TRBV28 and TRBJ2-3; no clear D gene. There are 12 residues in the CDR3. The germline gives CDR1 MDHEN, CDR2 SYDVKM. The germline V and J ends were trimmed by 5 bases and 5 bases, with 8 bases remaining between them. Full variable domain (rest looked up from reference TRBV28 and TRBJ2-3): DVKVTQSSRYLVKRTGEKVFLECVQDMDHENMFWYRQDPGLGLRLIYFSYDVKMKEKGDIPEGYSVSREKKERFSLILESASTNQTSMYLCASSVLGDTQYFGPGTRLTVL.